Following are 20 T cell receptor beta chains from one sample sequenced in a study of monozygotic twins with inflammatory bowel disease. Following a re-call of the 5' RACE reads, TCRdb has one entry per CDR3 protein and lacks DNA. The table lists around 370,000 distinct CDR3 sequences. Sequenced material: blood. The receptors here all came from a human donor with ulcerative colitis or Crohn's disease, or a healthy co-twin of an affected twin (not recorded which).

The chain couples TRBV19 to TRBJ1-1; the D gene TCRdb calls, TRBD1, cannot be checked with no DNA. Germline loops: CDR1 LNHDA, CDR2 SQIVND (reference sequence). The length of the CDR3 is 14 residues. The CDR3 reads CASSIPGMNTEAFF.

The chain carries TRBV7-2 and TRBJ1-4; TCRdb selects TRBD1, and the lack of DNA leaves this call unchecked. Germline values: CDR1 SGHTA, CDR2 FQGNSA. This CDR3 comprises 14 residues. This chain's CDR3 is CASSLAGGGEKLFF.

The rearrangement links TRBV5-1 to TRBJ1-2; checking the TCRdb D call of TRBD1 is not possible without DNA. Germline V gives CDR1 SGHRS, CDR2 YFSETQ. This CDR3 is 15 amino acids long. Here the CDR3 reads CASSLAGQTNYGYTF.

CDR3 amino acids: CASSSDRDLGYGYTF. This rearrangement joins TRBV9 to TRBJ1-2; as DNA is missing, the TRBD1 call by TCRdb cannot be tested. The germline gives CDR1 SGDLS, CDR2 YYNGEE. The CDR3 contains 15 residues.

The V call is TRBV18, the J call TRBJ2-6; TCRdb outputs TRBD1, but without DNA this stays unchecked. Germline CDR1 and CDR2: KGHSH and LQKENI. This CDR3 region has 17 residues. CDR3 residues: CASSLSTGRSGANVLTF.

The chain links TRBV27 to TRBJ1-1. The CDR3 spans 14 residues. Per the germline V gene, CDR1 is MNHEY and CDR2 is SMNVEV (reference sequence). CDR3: CASSLSPVRIEAFF.

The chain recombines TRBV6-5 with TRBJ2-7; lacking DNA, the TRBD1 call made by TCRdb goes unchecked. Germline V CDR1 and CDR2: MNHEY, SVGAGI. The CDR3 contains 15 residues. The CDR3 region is CASSWSRDRAYEQYF.

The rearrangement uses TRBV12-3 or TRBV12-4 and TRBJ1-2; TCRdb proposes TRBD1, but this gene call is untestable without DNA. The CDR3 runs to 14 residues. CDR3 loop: CASSRTGFNYGYTF.

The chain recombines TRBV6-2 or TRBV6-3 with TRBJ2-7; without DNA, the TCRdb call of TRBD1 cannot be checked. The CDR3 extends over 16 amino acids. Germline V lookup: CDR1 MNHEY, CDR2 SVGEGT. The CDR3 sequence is CASTKNPGGIVYEQYF.

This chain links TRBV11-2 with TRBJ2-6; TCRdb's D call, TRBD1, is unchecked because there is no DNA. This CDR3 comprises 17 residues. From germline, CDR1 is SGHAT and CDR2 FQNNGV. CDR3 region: CASSLQGARSGANVLTF.

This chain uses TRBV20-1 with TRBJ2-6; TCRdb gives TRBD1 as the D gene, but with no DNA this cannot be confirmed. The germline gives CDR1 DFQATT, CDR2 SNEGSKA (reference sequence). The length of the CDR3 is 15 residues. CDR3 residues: CSASNRGSGANVLTF.

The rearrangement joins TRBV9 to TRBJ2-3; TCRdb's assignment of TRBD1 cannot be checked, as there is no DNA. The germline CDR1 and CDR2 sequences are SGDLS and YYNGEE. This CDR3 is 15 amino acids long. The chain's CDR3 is CASSAAPLGTDTQYF.

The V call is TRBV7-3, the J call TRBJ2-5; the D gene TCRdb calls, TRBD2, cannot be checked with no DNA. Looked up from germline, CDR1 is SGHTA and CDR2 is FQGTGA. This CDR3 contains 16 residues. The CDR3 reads CASSLGGGTYAGTQYF.

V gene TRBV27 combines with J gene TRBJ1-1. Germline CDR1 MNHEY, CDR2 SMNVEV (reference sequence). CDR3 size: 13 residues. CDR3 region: CASSIERGAEAFF.

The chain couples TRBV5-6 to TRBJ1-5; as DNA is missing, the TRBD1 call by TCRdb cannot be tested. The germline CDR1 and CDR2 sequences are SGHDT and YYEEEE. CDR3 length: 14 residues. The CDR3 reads CASSPPGVDQPQHF.

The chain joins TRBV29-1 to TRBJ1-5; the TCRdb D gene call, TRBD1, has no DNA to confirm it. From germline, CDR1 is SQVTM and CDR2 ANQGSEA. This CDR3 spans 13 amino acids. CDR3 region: CSVSGTAGQPQHF.

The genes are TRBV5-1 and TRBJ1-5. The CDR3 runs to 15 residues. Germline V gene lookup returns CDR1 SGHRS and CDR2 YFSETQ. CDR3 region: CASSLSGQAGQPQHF. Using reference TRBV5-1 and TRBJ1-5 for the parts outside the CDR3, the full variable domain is KAGVTQTPRYLIKTRGQQVTLSCSPISGHRSVSWYQQTPGQGLQFLFEYFSETQRNKGNFPGRFSGRQFSNSRSEMNVSTLELGDSALYLCASSLSGQAGQPQHFGDGTRLSIL.

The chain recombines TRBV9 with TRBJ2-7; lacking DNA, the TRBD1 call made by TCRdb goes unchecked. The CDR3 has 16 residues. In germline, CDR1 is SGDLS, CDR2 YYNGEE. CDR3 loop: CASSVSGQGGAYEQYF.

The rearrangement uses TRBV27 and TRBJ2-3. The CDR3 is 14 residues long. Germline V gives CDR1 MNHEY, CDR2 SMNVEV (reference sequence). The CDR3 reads CASSLTSIADTQYF.

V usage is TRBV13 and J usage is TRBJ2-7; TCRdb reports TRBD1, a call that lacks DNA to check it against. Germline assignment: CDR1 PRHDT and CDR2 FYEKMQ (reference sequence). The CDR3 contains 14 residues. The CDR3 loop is CASSIRDRYYEQYF.